This TCR beta chain originates from a study of regulatory T cells in long-lasting Graves disease. Findings and caveats of the study: Comparison showed that persistent patients shared more public clonotypes (about 2,700) than new patients (roughly 1,000).

This clonotype was recorded many times. Its antigen is not identified. The time point here: newly diagnosed GD, antithyroid drugs for less than 3 months. Following extraction of RNA from PBMCs, that RNA was used to make the TCR library. Arm-PCR with iRepertoire HTBI primers amplified the CDR3 regions for these TCR beta libraries. MiXCR was run by TCRdb on the multiplex PCR reads, yielding one entry per CDR3 protein. The data hold roughly 410,000 distinct CDR3 sequences, with 14% to 15% observed a single time. CDR1 is KGHDR, CDR2 SFDVKD, per germline. V shed 0 bases and J shed 0 bases, with 7 bases lying between them. This CDR3 is built from 16 residues. These data were likewise used in another study, on T cells in Graves' hyperthyroidism and ophthalmopathy. This second report adds: Stability of Graves' hyperthyroidism was defined as absent ophthalmopathy progression within 18 months. HTBI primers were the set used in a first-round RT-PCR of the TCR CDR3. Ophthalmopathy was distinguished from stable hyperthyroidism by 13 V-J signatures.

Here the sequenced sample was peripheral blood mononuclear cells (PBMCs), taken at new diagnosis, from a patient treated with antithyroid drugs. The chain employs TRBV24-1 and TRBJ2-2; no clear D gene. This clonotype was sampled from a woman aged 40 to 49 with Graves disease. The CDR3: CATSDLRAANTGELFF. DNA of the CDR3: TGTGCCACCAGTGATTTGCGGGCTGCGAACACCGGGGAGCTGTTTTTT.